Presented here are 23 T cell receptor beta chains from one specimen sequenced in a study of blood T cell repertoires in COVID-19. Sequencing used immunoSEQ multiplex PCR; TCRdb keeps in-frame clones, though not all of them. Here the sample spans roughly 30,000 clones, around three quarters being singletons. Sequencing was carried out using peripheral blood. The receptors originated from a man aged 65-85 years with acute or convalescent COVID-19.

The chain couples TRBV30 to TRBJ2-3, with TRBD2 matching over 8 bases. CDR3 length: 16 residues. CDR1 and CDR2 from the germline V gene are GTSNPN and SVGIG (reference sequence). V trimming: 5 bases; J trimming: 5 bases; junction bases outside the gene matches: 15. The CDR3 nucleotides read TGTGCCTGGTCGGGTTTAACGGGGGGGGCCGGAGATACGCAGTATTTT. Amino acids: CAWSGLTGGAGDTQYF. Combining the CDR3 with reference TRBV30 and TRBJ2-3 gives the whole variable domain SQTIHQWPATLVQPVGSPLSLECTVEGTSNPNLYWYRQAAGRGLQLLFYSVGIGQISSEVPQNLSASRPQDRQFILSSKKLLLSDSGFYLCAWSGLTGGAGDTQYFGPGTRLTVL.

V is TRBV19 and J is TRBJ1-5, with D tentatively TRBD1 (6 bases). Germline CDR1 and CDR2: LNHDA and SQIVND (reference sequence). There are 15 residues in the CDR3. The germline V and J ends were trimmed by 4 bases and 9 bases, with 19 bases remaining between them. The CDR3 protein is CASSKAPAGESPQHF. The DNA of the CDR3 is TGTGCCAGTAGTAAGGCCCCGGCAGGGGAGTCGCCCCAGCATTTT.

The genes are TRBV7-2 and TRBJ2-1; 7 nucleotides match TRBD2. The CDR3 has 15 amino acids. Germline V gives CDR1 SGHTA, CDR2 FQGNSA. The J segment lost 9 bases and the V segment lost 1 base, leaving 9 bases of the junction unmatched. CDR3 region: CASSLVPGGVSEQFF. In DNA, the CDR3 is TGTGCCAGCAGCTTAGTCCCGGGAGGAGTCAGTGAGCAGTTCTTC.

The V and J genes are TRBV7-2 and TRBJ1-2; TRBD1 matches 8 bases. V trimming: 3 bases; J trimming: 2 bases; junction bases outside the gene matches: 8. The CDR3 has 16 residues. The germline V gene has CDR1 SGHTA and CDR2 FQGNSA. CDR3 in DNA: TGTGCCAGCAGCTTCGACAGGGGATCGGTCAACTATGGCTACACCTTC. This sequence encodes CASSFDRGSVNYGYTF.

The V call is TRBV5-4, the J call TRBJ2-3, with a possible D match to TRBD2 (5 bases). Germline loops: CDR1 SGHNT, CDR2 YYREEE (reference sequence). The CDR3 covers 15 residues. Trimming removed 2 bases from V and 0 bases from J, with 10 bases in between. CDR3 bases: TGTGCCAGCAGCTTCGGAGGAACTAGCACAGATACGCAGTATTTT. Residues: CASSFGGTSTDTQYF.

The chain carries TRBV3-1 (or the pseudogene TRBV3-2) and TRBJ1-3; D uncertain. The V gene lost 8 bases and the J gene lost 0 bases, with 17 bases spanning the gap. This CDR3 is 16 amino acids long. Looked up from germline, CDR1 is LGHDT and CDR2 is YNNKEL (reference sequence). In DNA form, the CDR3 reads TGTGCCAGCTCCCTTCGGGGTTCAAACTCTGGAAACACCATATATTTT. The encoded protein is CASSLRGSNSGNTIYF.

The V and J genes are TRBV19 and TRBJ2-1; maybe TRBD1 (6 bases). The germline CDR1 and CDR2 sequences are LNHDA and SQIVND (reference sequence). CDR3 length equals 15 residues. V was cut by 3 bases and J by 4 bases, with 13 bases left in between. The CDR3 sequence is CASSMGDRRYNEQFF. DNA of the CDR3: TGTGCCAGTAGTATGGGCGACAGGAGGTACAATGAGCAGTTCTTC. The full variable domain, its missing parts supplied by reference TRBV19 and TRBJ2-1, is DGGITQSPKYLFRKEGQNVTLSCEQNLNHDAMYWYRQDPGQGLRLIYYSQIVNDFQKGDIAEGYSVSREKKESFPLTVTSAQKNPTAFYLCASSMGDRRYNEQFFGPGTRLTVL.

The chain combines TRBV7-3 with TRBJ2-1, with 12 positions matching TRBD2. This CDR3 comprises 15 residues. The J segment lost 6 bases and the V segment lost 4 bases, leaving 4 bases of the junction unmatched. The germline gives CDR1 SGHTA, CDR2 FQGTGA. The chain's CDR3 is CASSSLAGGLNEQFF. Written as DNA, the CDR3 is TGTGCCAGCAGCTCGCTAGCGGGGGGGCTCAATGAGCAGTTCTTC. The full variable domain, completed using reference TRBV7-3 and TRBJ2-1, is GAGVSQTPSNKVTEKGKYVELRCDPISGHTALYWYRQSLGQGPEFLIYFQGTGAADDSGLPNDRFFAVRPEGSVSTLKIQRTERGDSAVYLCASSSLAGGLNEQFFGPGTRLTVL.

J is TRBJ1-3 and V is TRBV7-3; no firm D call. This CDR3 has 13 residues. V was shortened by 0 bases and J by 2 bases, with 2 bases between the two germline ends. The germline CDR1 and CDR2 sequences are SGHTA and FQGTGA. The DNA for the CDR3 is TGTGCCAGCAGCTTAACCACTGGAAACACCATATATTTT. This encodes CASSLTTGNTIYF.

The chain links TRBV7-9 to TRBJ2-1; 7 bases map to TRBD1. Germline CDR1 SEHNR, CDR2 FQNEAQ (reference sequence). Germline trimming cut 1 base from V and 8 bases from J; bases unmatched to any gene: 5. This CDR3 has 14 amino acids. The CDR3: CASSLDRGGDEQFF. The CDR3 DNA is TGTGCCAGCAGCTTAGACCGAGGGGGCGATGAGCAGTTCTTC.

The CDR3, as DNA: TGTGCCAGCAGCTTAGCGGGCCTCGTCTTAGGCTACACCTTC. The encoded protein is CASSLAGLVLGYTF. The chain recombines TRBV7-2 with TRBJ1-2; D remains unclear. Germline-derived CDR1 and CDR2 are SGHTA and FQGNSA. This CDR3 is built from 14 residues. V shed 0 bases and J shed 8 bases, with 13 bases lying between them.

The CDR3 loop reads CASSLTGVKDEAFF. The CDR3 region has the DNA TGCGCCAGCAGCCTAACAGGGGTTAAGGATGAAGCTTTCTTT. The chain uses TRBV5-1 and TRBJ1-1; 7 bases match TRBD1. The germline CDR1 and CDR2 sequences are SGHRS and YFSETQ. The V gene end was trimmed by 4 bases and the J gene end by 7 bases; junction bases not matched to a gene: 10. The CDR3 is made up of 14 amino acids.

The genes are TRBV12-3 or TRBV12-4 and TRBJ1-2; D gene ambiguous. The CDR3 covers 13 residues. V was trimmed by 6 bases and J by 8 bases, leaving 16 bases between them. Here the CDR3 reads CASRVDGGRGYTF. The DNA of the CDR3 is TGTGCCAGCAGGGTGGATGGTGGGAGAGGCTACACCTTC.

The chain uses TRBV6-5 and TRBJ1-5; D unclear. The CDR3 totals 12 residues. CDR1 is MNHEY, CDR2 SVGAGI, per germline. V gave up 6 bases and J gave up 0 bases, with 3 bases separating them. CDR3 bases: TGTGCCAGCAGGTATAGCAATCAGCCCCAGCATTTT. Its protein is CASRYSNQPQHF.

The rearrangement uses TRBV13 and TRBJ2-1; 8 nucleotides match TRBD2. The CDR3 runs 14 residues. V was pared by 4 bases and J by 8 bases, with 7 bases of the junction left unmatched. Germline values: CDR1 PRHDT, CDR2 FYEKMQ (reference sequence). CDR3 loop: CASSSREGRDEQFF. For the CDR3, the DNA is TGTGCCAGCAGCTCACGGGAGGGCCGAGATGAGCAGTTCTTC. Filled out from reference TRBV13 and TRBJ2-1, the complete variable domain reads AAGVIQSPRHLIKEKRETATLKCYPIPRHDTVYWYQQGPGQDPQFLISFYEKMQSDKGSIPDRFSAQQFSDYHSELNMSSLELGDSALYFCASSSREGRDEQFFGPGTRLTVL.

This chain connects TRBV28 to TRBJ1-2, with D uncertain. The CDR3 spans 13 residues. The germline V and J ends were trimmed by 4 bases and 5 bases, with 11 bases remaining between them. CDR1 is MDHEN, CDR2 SYDVKM, per germline. CDR3 amino acids: CASSSTGFYGYTF. CDR3 coding DNA: TGTGCCAGCAGTTCCACGGGATTTTATGGCTACACCTTC.

Concerning this clone itself: A junction end diverges from the germline sequence, so it may reflect a read error. The chain combines TRBV2 with TRBJ2-1; weak D call: TRBD2 (5 bases). This CDR3 has 11 residues. In germline, CDR1 is SNHLY, CDR2 FYNNEI. CDR3 sequence reads: CASSGGLRAIF. The CDR3 nucleotides read TGTGCCAGCAGTGGTGGACTGAGGGCCATCTTC.

The chain uses TRBV11-2 and TRBJ2-3, with 9 bases fitting TRBD2. V gave up 3 bases and J gave up 3 bases; unmatched junction bases: 4. This CDR3 region has 15 residues. CDR1 is SGHAT and CDR2 is FQNNGV in the germline V gene. The CDR3 DNA sequence: TGTGCCAGCAGCTTCACTAGCGGGTCTACAGATACGCAGTATTTT. The encoded protein is CASSFTSGSTDTQYF. The whole variable domain, filled in from reference TRBV11-2 and TRBJ2-3, reads EAGVAQSPRYKIIEKRQSVAFWCNPISGHATLYWYQQILGQGPKLLIQFQNNGVVDDSQLPKDRFSAERLKGVDSTLKIQPAKLEDSAVYLCASSFTSGSTDTQYFGPGTRLTVL.

This sequence joins TRBV2 and TRBJ1-4, with D maybe TRBD1 (6 bases). This CDR3 has 14 residues. V was trimmed by 6 bases and J by 4 bases, leaving 12 bases between them. Germline V CDR1 and CDR2: SNHLY, FYNNEI. CDR3 in amino acids: CASRARGGNEKLFF. DNA of the CDR3: TGTGCCAGCAGGGCGAGGGGGGGTAATGAAAAACTGTTTTTT.

This chain links TRBV14 with TRBJ2-6; D gene unclear. The CDR3 has 15 amino acids. V shed 3 bases and J shed 0 bases, with 6 bases lying between them. The germline CDR1 and CDR2 sequences are SGHDN and FVKESK. CDR3: CASSHLYSGANVLTF. The CDR3 nucleotides are TGTGCCAGCAGCCATCTCTACTCTGGGGCCAACGTCCTGACTTTC.

In DNA form, the CDR3 reads TGTGCCAGCAGTAGATTAGCGGAGAGTGAGCAGTTCTTC. It is translated as CASSRLAESEQFF. This sequence joins TRBV12-3 or TRBV12-4 and TRBJ2-1; D is perhaps TRBD2 (6 bases). Trimming shortened V by 5 bases and J by 9 bases, and 14 bases separated the two germline ends. This CDR3 has 13 amino acids.

This chain links TRBV6-5 with TRBJ2-3; TRBD2 is a possible D gene (6 bases). There are 15 residues in the CDR3. The germline V and J ends were trimmed by 8 bases and 2 bases, with 17 bases remaining between them. Germline assignment: CDR1 MNHEY and CDR2 SVGAGI. Written as DNA, the CDR3 is TGTGCCAGCTGCCCGACTAGGCCCACCACAGATACGCAGTATTTT. The encoded protein is CASCPTRPTTDTQYF.

As DNA, the CDR3 is TGTGCCAGCAGTGAAGCGCTCGGGGGTCAGCCCCAGCATTTT. It yields the protein CASSEALGGQPQHF. V usage is TRBV6-1 and J usage is TRBJ1-5; D may be TRBD1 (5 bases). V was pared by 0 bases and J by 6 bases, with 9 bases between. The CDR3 covers 14 residues. Germline V gene sequence: CDR1 MNHNS, CDR2 SASEGT.